This TCR beta chain appears in the sequencing data of a study of blood T cell repertoires in COVID-19. Using immunoSEQ multiplex PCR, the repertoire was profiled, and TCRdb retains in-frame clones only, with some absent. The sample contains around 280,000 clones, roughly 91% of which appear only once. This CDR3 has 16 residues. V was clipped by 0 bases and J by 5 bases, with 14 bases between them. CDR1 is LGHDT and CDR2 is YNNKEL in the germline V gene (reference sequence). Sequencing was performed on peripheral blood. The chain has TRBV3-1 (or the pseudogene TRBV3-2) and TRBJ2-1, with D unresolved. The sequence was obtained from a woman aged 25 to 39 with COVID-19, enrolled during active disease. CDR3 sequence (DNA): TGTGCCAGCAGCCAAGACGAGAGCGAGAGGCACAATGAGCAGTTCTTC. Encoded protein: CASSQDESERHNEQFF.